These 27 T cell receptor beta chains share one sample of origin, sequenced in a study of T cell changes during pregnancy in multiple sclerosis. Profiled with immunoSEQ multiplex PCR; TCRdb holds only in-frame clones, not every one. The repertoire holds approximately 50,000 clones, with less than 95% as singletons. The sample in question was CD4+ T cells from peripheral blood mononuclear cells, obtained in the third trimester of pregnancy. These receptors were collected from a female donor with multiple sclerosis, enrolled in a pregnancy study.

The chain combines TRBV5-1 with TRBJ2-3, with TRBD2 matching 10 bases. The ends lost 5 bases at V and 3 bases at J; junction bases unmatched: 12. Germline loops: CDR1 SGHRS, CDR2 YFSETQ. There are 17 residues in the CDR3. The CDR3 nucleotides are TGCGCCAGCAGGGGTTCGCTAGCGGGAGCGGGGACAGATACGCAGTATTTT. Translated: CASRGSLAGAGTDTQYF.

The chain links TRBV13 to TRBJ2-7; D is possibly TRBD1 (5 bases). V was trimmed by 0 bases and J by 5 bases, leaving 14 bases between them. The length of the CDR3 is 15 residues. CDR1 is PRHDT and CDR2 is FYEKMQ in the germline V gene (reference sequence). Here the CDR3 DNA reads TGTGCCAGCAGCTTAGGCGGCAGGGCGTTGGACGAGCAGTACTTC. It yields the protein CASSLGGRALDEQYF.

The chain employs TRBV5-1 and TRBJ2-3, with TRBD1 as a possible D gene (5 bases). CDR1 and CDR2 (germline): SGHRS, YFSETQ. V was trimmed by 0 bases and J by 2 bases, leaving 10 bases between them. The CDR3 loop spans 15 amino acids. As DNA, the CDR3 is TGCGCCAGCAGCTTGGTGCAGGGTTTCACAGATACGCAGTATTTT. It yields the protein CASSLVQGFTDTQYF.

V usage is TRBV19 and J usage is TRBJ2-1; 8 bases match TRBD2. The CDR3 covers 20 residues. Germline-derived CDR1 and CDR2 are LNHDA and SQIVND (reference sequence). With V trimmed by 2 bases and J by 0 bases, 15 bases remained unmatched. The CDR3: CASSIRVGSGDLSSYNEQFF. CDR3 sequence (DNA): TGTGCCAGTAGTATAAGGGTCGGTAGCGGGGACTTAAGCTCCTACAATGAGCAGTTCTTC.

This chain joins TRBV9 and TRBJ2-3; 8 positions agree with TRBD2. The CDR3 loop spans 16 amino acids. CDR1 and CDR2 (germline): SGDLS, YYNGEE. J lost 6 bases, V lost 6 bases, and 15 bases had no gene match. Written as DNA, the CDR3 is TGTGCCAGCACCCTTCGGGAGGGATCCTTAGGGGATACGCAGTATTTT. It specifies CASTLREGSLGDTQYF.

The V gene is TRBV7-9, the J gene TRBJ2-1; 8 positions agree with TRBD2. Losses at the gene ends were 5 bases for V and 0 bases for J; bases not matched to a gene: 6. The V gene's germline CDR1 is SEHNR and CDR2 FQNEAQ (reference sequence). This CDR3 spans 16 amino acids. The CDR3 DNA reads as TGTGCCAGCAGCGACGACACTAGCGGCTCCTACAATGAGCAGTTCTTC. Its protein product is CASSDDTSGSYNEQFF.

The chain links TRBV9 to TRBJ2-7; tentative D call: TRBD1 (5 bases). V was shortened by 0 bases and J by 0 bases, with 10 bases between the two germline ends. CDR1 and CDR2 (germline): SGDLS, YYNGEE. CDR3 length: 15 residues. The CDR3 protein is CASSVAAGPSYEQYF. DNA for the CDR3: TGTGCCAGCAGCGTAGCGGCAGGGCCCTCCTACGAGCAGTACTTC.

The rearrangement joins TRBV29-1 to TRBJ2-5, with D perhaps matching TRBD1 (6 bases). V lost 5 bases to trimming and J lost 2 bases, with 18 bases between them. The CDR3 covers 15 residues. The germline CDR1 and CDR2 sequences are SQVTM and ANQGSEA. The CDR3 loop is CSVNPTGSLQETQYF. CDR3 nucleotide sequence: TGCAGCGTTAACCCGACAGGATCTTTACAAGAGACCCAGTACTTC.

The DNA of the CDR3 is TGCGCCAGCAGACCGGGACAGGCACCCCTCCACTTT. This translates into CASRPGQAPLHF. The chain recombines TRBV10-2 with TRBJ1-6; TRBD1 agrees at 8 bases. Germline V CDR1 and CDR2: WSHSY, SAAADI. There are 12 residues in the CDR3. V lost 6 bases, J lost 11 bases, and 3 bases stayed unmatched.

The chain links TRBV11-3 to TRBJ2-2; 11 bases align to TRBD1. With 1 base clipped from V and 5 bases from J, the junction kept 0 bases outside the gene matches. Germline lookup yields CDR1 SGHNT and CDR2 YENEEA. The CDR3 loop spans 15 amino acids. The CDR3 DNA is TGTGCCAGCAGCTTAGGGGACAGGGGGACCGGGGAGCTGTTTTTT. The encoded protein is CASSLGDRGTGELFF. Using reference TRBV11-3 and TRBJ2-2 for the parts outside the CDR3, the full variable domain is EAGVVQSPRYKIIEKKQPVAFWCNPISGHNTLYWYLQNLGQGPELLIRYENEEAVDDSQLPKDRFSAERLKGVDSTLKIQPAELGDSAVYLCASSLGDRGTGELFFGEGSRLTVL.

V usage is TRBV28 and J usage is TRBJ2-6, with 10 bases fitting TRBD2. This CDR3 region has 18 residues. Trimming took 5 bases from V and 0 from J; bases not matched to a gene: 7. Per the germline V gene, CDR1 is MDHEN and CDR2 is SYDVKM. CDR3 sequence reads: CASSPPSGGLSGANVLTF. The DNA of the CDR3 is TGTGCCAGCAGTCCCCCTAGCGGGGGCCTCTCTGGGGCCAACGTCCTGACTTTC.

The rearrangement joins TRBV6-1 to TRBJ2-5; a possible D gene is TRBD1 (5 bases). CDR3 length equals 13 residues. Per germline, CDR1 MNHNS and CDR2 SASEGT. V was cut by 8 bases and J by 4 bases, with 14 bases left in between. In DNA, the CDR3 is TGTGCCAGCCCCTCGCCAGGGCGAGAGACCCAGTACTTC. Encoded protein: CASPSPGRETQYF.

The chain carries TRBV30 and TRBJ1-2, with 7 bases matching TRBD1. The J segment lost 6 bases and the V segment lost 0 bases, leaving 7 bases of the junction unmatched. CDR3 length: 14 amino acids. Germline CDR1 reads GTSNPN; CDR2 reads SVGIG (reference sequence). The CDR3 sequence is CAWSVRGGSHGYTF. CDR3 DNA sequence: TGTGCCTGGAGTGTACGAGGGGGCTCCCATGGCTACACCTTC.

With respect to this clone: One junction end disagrees with the germline gene, perhaps due to a read error. The V call is TRBV19, the J call TRBJ1-2; D possibly corresponds to TRBD1 (6 bases). Germline CDR1 LNHDA, CDR2 SQIVND (reference sequence). This CDR3 is 11 amino acids long. CDR3 sequence (DNA): TGTGCCAGTAGTCTGGACAGTACCTTCCTTTTC. Its translation is CASSLDSTFLF.

The V and J genes are TRBV6-5 and TRBJ2-2; 8 nucleotides match TRBD1. J gave up 8 bases and V 4 bases, and 3 bases lay outside the gene matches. Germline CDR1 is MNHEY and CDR2 is SVGAGI. The CDR3 runs 13 residues. In DNA form, the CDR3 reads TGTGCCAGCAGTTCCCGGACAGGGGGGGAGCTGTTTTTT. Amino acid sequence: CASSSRTGGELFF.

This chain links TRBV29-1 with TRBJ1-2; D might be TRBD1 (6 bases). CDR1 is SQVTM and CDR2 is ANQGSEA in the germline V gene. The CDR3 has 14 residues. V lost 2 bases and J 4 bases, leaving 14 bases between the germline ends. This CDR3 is CSVEQGLSGYGYTF. CDR3 sequence (DNA): TGCAGCGTTGAACAGGGGTTAAGCGGCTATGGCTACACCTTC. Supplemented by reference TRBV29-1 and TRBJ1-2, the full variable domain reads SAVISQKPSRDICQRGTSLTIQCQVDSQVTMMFWYRQQPGQSLTLIATANQGSEATYESGFVIDKFPISRPNLTFSTLTVSNMSPEDSSIYLCSVEQGLSGYGYTFGSGTRLTVV.

The rearrangement links TRBV5-1 to TRBJ1-4, with 9 bases aligning to TRBD1. Trimming cost V 5 bases and J 1 base; bases outside gene matches: 3. Germline assignment: CDR1 SGHRS and CDR2 YFSETQ. The length of the CDR3 is 15 residues. The CDR3 DNA is TGCGCCAGCAGGGGACAGGGAATAACTAATGAAAAACTGTTTTTT. Encoded protein: CASRGQGITNEKLFF.

The CDR3 here is CASSMTGQAYEQYF. CDR3 nucleotide sequence: TGTGCCTCTTCGATGACAGGGCAGGCCTACGAGCAGTACTTC. This chain uses TRBV19 with TRBJ2-7, with 7 bases lining up with TRBD1. Germline V gene sequence: CDR1 LNHDA, CDR2 SQIVND (reference sequence). V lost 11 bases, J lost 2 bases, and 12 bases stayed unmatched. This CDR3 comprises 14 residues. Complete variable domain (other parts from reference TRBV19 and TRBJ2-7): DGGITQSPKYLFRKEGQNVTLSCEQNLNHDAMYWYRQDPGQGLRLIYYSQIVNDFQKGDIAEGYSVSREKKESFPLTVTSAQKNPTAFYLCASSMTGQAYEQYFGPGTRLTVT.

J is TRBJ2-7 and V is TRBV9; maybe TRBD1 (6 bases). V gave up 4 bases and J gave up 0 bases, with 14 bases separating them. The CDR3 runs 15 residues. CDR1 and CDR2 from the germline V gene are SGDLS and YYNGEE. The DNA of the CDR3 is TGTGCCAGCAGCCCCCGGGACACCCTCTCCTACGAGCAGTACTTC. Translated, it gives CASSPRDTLSYEQYF.

The gene calls are TRBV19 and TRBJ2-7; 8 bases agree with TRBD1. The germline CDR1 and CDR2 sequences are LNHDA and SQIVND (reference sequence). After removal of 4 bases from V and 3 bases from J, the junction contained 5 bases not matched to a gene. The CDR3 has 14 amino acids. Written as DNA, the CDR3 is TGTGCCAGTAGTACCCCGGGACAGGACTACGAGCAGTACTTC. Its protein is CASSTPGQDYEQYF.

The chain joins TRBV29-1 to TRBJ1-1; 10 bases map to TRBD1. The junction had 6 bases not matched to a gene; V was cut back by 5 bases and J by 6 bases. The CDR3 runs 13 residues. CDR1 is SQVTM and CDR2 is ANQGSEA in the germline V gene. CDR3 loop: CSVIRDRGPEAFF. As DNA, the CDR3 is TGCAGCGTTATACGGGACAGGGGCCCTGAAGCTTTCTTT.

The rearrangement uses TRBV7-8 and TRBJ2-7; the match to TRBD1 covers 7 bases. This CDR3 region has 15 residues. CDR1 and CDR2 (germline): SGHVS, FQNEAQ. The ends lost 5 bases at V and 5 bases at J; junction bases unmatched: 12. The CDR3 here is CASSPRTGRDDEQYF. The DNA for the CDR3 is TGTGCCAGCAGCCCAAGGACAGGACGGGACGACGAGCAGTACTTC.

This rearrangement joins TRBV30 to TRBJ1-2, with D hard to call. V was clipped by 3 bases and J by 1 base, with 9 bases between them. From germline, CDR1 is GTSNPN and CDR2 SVGIG (reference sequence). The length of the CDR3 is 13 residues. The CDR3: CAWREQINYGYTF. CDR3 nucleotides: TGTGCCTGGAGGGAACAGATTAACTATGGCTACACCTTC.

CDR3: CASSIIAGASYEQYF. The CDR3 region has the DNA TGTGCCAGTAGTATAATAGCGGGGGCCTCCTACGAGCAGTACTTC. The rearrangement links TRBV19 to TRBJ2-7; 9 positions agree with TRBD2. From germline, CDR1 is LNHDA and CDR2 SQIVND (reference sequence). The trim removed 2 bases at V and 0 bases at J, leaving 2 bases unmatched. The CDR3 totals 15 residues. Supplemented by reference TRBV19 and TRBJ2-7, the full variable domain reads DGGITQSPKYLFRKEGQNVTLSCEQNLNHDAMYWYRQDPGQGLRLIYYSQIVNDFQKGDIAEGYSVSREKKESFPLTVTSAQKNPTAFYLCASSIIAGASYEQYFGPGTRLTVT.

This chain joins TRBV9 and TRBJ2-3; TRBD2 matches at 12 bases. Germline V gives CDR1 SGDLS, CDR2 YYNGEE. V was pared by 3 bases and J by 3 bases, with 8 bases of the junction left unmatched. CDR3 length equals 17 residues. The DNA for the CDR3 is TGTGCCAGCAGCGGCCCTAGCGGGAGGGCCGAAACAGATACGCAGTATTTT. Translated, it gives CASSGPSGRAETDTQYF. The full variable domain, with the rest looked up from reference TRBV9 and TRBJ2-3, is DSGVTQTPKHLITATGQRVTLRCSPRSGDLSVYWYQQSLDQGLQFLIQYYNGEERAKGNILERFSAQQFPDLHSELNLSSLELGDSALYFCASSGPSGRAETDTQYFGPGTRLTVL.

The chain employs TRBV5-1 and TRBJ2-1; 9 positions agree with TRBD2. This CDR3 is built from 15 residues. CDR1 is SGHRS, CDR2 YFSETQ, per germline. V lost 2 bases and J lost 7; bases outside the gene matches: 7. The CDR3 bases are TGCGCCAGCAGCTTACTAGCGGGCGGCCGGAATGAGCAGTTCTTC. Encoded protein: CASSLLAGGRNEQFF.

The chain joins TRBV6-5 to TRBJ2-1; no definite D call. The ends were cut back, 6 bases at V and 4 bases at J, with 4 bases in the middle. The V gene's germline CDR1 is MNHEY and CDR2 SVGAGI. The CDR3 length is 11 residues. DNA of the CDR3: TGTGCCAGCAGCATGTACAATGAGCAGTTCTTC. Protein product: CASSMYNEQFF.